Here is one TCR beta chain with its context. The data were taken from a study of beta chain features in type 1 diabetes. TCRB transcripts that were expressed got sequenced, as all of the isolated RNA had been reverse transcribed. The method was immunoSEQ multiplex PCR; TCRdb's version includes in-frame clones alone and lacks a portion of them. Of roughly 610,000 clones listed, 15% to 18% are singletons. Germline-derived CDR1 and CDR2 are SGHRS and YFSETQ. This CDR3 comprises 14 residues. V lost 1 base and J 5 bases, leaving 10 bases between the germline ends. Sequenced: naive CD4+ T cells from blood. V is TRBV5-1 and J is TRBJ1-5; D gene ambiguous. The receptor comes from a man between 18 and 35 years old in good health. The DNA for the CDR3 is TGCGCCAGCAGCTTGTCTGGCCCGGATCAGCCCCAGCATTTT. Its translation: CASSLSGPDQPQHF. The entire variable domain, with the rest obtained from reference TRBV5-1 and TRBJ1-5, is as follows: KAGVTQTPRYLIKTRGQQVTLSCSPISGHRSVSWYQQTPGQGLQFLFEYFSETQRNKGNFPGRFSGRQFSNSRSEMNVSTLELGDSALYLCASSLSGPDQPQHFGDGTRLSIL.